This T cell receptor (beta chain) was documented in a study of blood T cell repertoires in COVID-19 (dated by TCRdb to about 2020). Notes on the research overall: Samples covering the acute and convalescent phases of COVID-19 were provided by collaborators in the United States, Italy and Spain. The repertoires were made available in a free public database intended to serve as a resource for research on the immune response to SARS-CoV-2. The prospective study material was composed of cDNA or gDNA derived from T cells, B-cell-depleted T cells, or PBMCs. Samples were obtained from the ongoing ImmuneRACE study (first 160 participants) and from over a thousand subjects provided by 6 global collaborators. The dataset comprised deeply sampled blood TCRbeta repertoires from subjects exposed to, actively infected with, or recovered from COVID-19. Nearly every sample came with metadata listing a de-identified subject ID, COVID-19 status, age in years and sex. Where available, HLA class I and class II types were taken from metadata supplied by the sample provider and were not determined by assay-based typing.

About this clone: Its target antigen remains unknown. Base qualities are not recorded, but no much larger clone differs from it by a single base.

The immunoSEQ Assay, a bias-controlled multiplex PCR, was used to amplify TCRbeta CDR3 regions from genomic DNA. As for how the authors treated the data: The number of nucleated cells in each sample was estimated by amplification of reference gene primers within the assay. To quantify the absolute abundance of each unique TCRbeta CDR3 rearrangement, sequence reads were collapsed and filtered. For each sample, productive Simpson clonality was calculated as the square root of Simpson's diversity index across productive rearrangements. Here the immuneACCESS table is served through TCRdb, limited to in-frame sequences with V and J called. Missing clones are a known gap in these copies; in checked studies unresolved V genes cover under half, and the rest lacks a known reason. V and J calls and clone size are those listed in that table; D and trimming were worked out from the DNA. The sample contains tens of thousands of clones, 70% to 90% of them found a single time. The ten largest clones capture nearly 5% of the sample.

Trimming costs V 7 bases and J 6 bases, and their ends lie 14 bases apart. From cysteine to phenylalanine, the CDR3 is 13 amino acids long. Left in the record is the CDR3 DNA by itself, 39 bases read in frame from the first base. The germline V gene supplies CDR1 SNHLY and CDR2 FYNNEI. Each collaborating institution followed its own protocols to collect whole blood in K2EDTA tubes. For TCRbeta analysis, collaborators shipped samples as frozen whole blood, isolated PBMCs, or DNA extracted from either of those sample types. The paper's findings and limits, for the study overall: The amount of clinical and demographic metadata varied by source and participant and was provided uncurated.

Specimen: peripheral blood. The TCR sequence derives from a human donor in a cohort sampled during active COVID-19. This chain joins TRBV2 to TRBJ2-3, and TRBD1 may be the D gene, going by 6 matching bases. The CDR3 is CASTRDTPDTQYF. The DNA sequence is as follows: TGTGCCAGCACTCGGGACACGCCGGATACGCAGTATTTT.